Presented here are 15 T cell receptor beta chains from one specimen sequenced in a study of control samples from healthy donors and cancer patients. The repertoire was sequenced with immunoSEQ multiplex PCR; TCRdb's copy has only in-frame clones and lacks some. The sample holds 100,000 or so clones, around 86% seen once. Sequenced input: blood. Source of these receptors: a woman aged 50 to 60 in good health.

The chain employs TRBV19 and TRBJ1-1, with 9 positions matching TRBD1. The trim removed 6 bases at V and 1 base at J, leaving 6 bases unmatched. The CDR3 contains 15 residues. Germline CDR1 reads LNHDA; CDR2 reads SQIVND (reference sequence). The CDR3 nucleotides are TGTGCCAGTAGGGATCGGACAGGGGAGAACACTGAAGCTTTCTTT. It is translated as CASRDRTGENTEAFF.

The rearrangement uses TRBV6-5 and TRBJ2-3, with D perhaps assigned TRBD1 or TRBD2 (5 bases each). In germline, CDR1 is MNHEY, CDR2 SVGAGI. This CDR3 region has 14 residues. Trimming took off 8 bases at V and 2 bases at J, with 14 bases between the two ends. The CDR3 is CASGIGADTDTQYF. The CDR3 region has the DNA TGTGCCAGCGGTATCGGGGCCGACACAGATACGCAGTATTTT.

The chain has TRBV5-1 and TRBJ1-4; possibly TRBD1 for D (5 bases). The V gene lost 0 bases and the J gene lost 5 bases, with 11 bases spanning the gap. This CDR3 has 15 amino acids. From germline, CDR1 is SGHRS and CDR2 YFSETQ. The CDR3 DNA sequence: TGCGCCAGCAGCTTGGACGGGGGTATAAATGAAAAACTGTTTTTT. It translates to CASSLDGGINEKLFF.

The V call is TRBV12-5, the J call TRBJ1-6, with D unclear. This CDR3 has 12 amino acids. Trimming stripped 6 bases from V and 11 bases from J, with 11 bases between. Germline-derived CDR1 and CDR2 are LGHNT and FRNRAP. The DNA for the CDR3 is TGTGCTAGTGGGACGGAGGAAGCACCCCTCCACTTT. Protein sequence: CASGTEEAPLHF. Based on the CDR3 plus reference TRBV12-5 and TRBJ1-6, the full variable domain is DARVTQTPRHKVTEMGQEVTMRCQPILGHNTVFWYRQTMMQGLELLAYFRNRAPLDDSGMPKDRFSAEMPDATLATLKIQPSEPRDSAVYFCASGTEEAPLHFGNGTRLTVT.

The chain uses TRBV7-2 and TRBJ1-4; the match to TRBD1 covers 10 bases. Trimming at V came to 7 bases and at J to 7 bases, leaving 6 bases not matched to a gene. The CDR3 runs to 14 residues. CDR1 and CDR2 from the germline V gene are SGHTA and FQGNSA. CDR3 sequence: CASTLDRGFEKLFF. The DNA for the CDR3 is TGTGCCAGCACACTGGACAGGGGGTTTGAAAAACTGTTTTTT.

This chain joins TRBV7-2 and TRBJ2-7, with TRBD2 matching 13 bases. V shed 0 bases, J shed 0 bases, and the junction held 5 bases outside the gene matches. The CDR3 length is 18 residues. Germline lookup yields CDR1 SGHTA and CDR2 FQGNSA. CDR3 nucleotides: TGTGCCAGCAGCTTAGCTGGGGGACTAGCGGGGTTCTCCTACGAGCAGTACTTC. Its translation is CASSLAGGLAGFSYEQYF.

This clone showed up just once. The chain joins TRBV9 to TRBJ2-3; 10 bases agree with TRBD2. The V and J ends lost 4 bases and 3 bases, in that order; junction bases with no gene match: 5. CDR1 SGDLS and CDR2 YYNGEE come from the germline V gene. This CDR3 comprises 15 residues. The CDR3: CASSPAGLATDTQYF. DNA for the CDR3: TGTGCCAGCAGCCCTGCGGGACTAGCGACAGATACGCAGTATTTT.

In DNA, the CDR3 is TGTGCCAGTAGCCAGGGGTCGGGCTACACCTTC. This sequence encodes CASSQGSGYTF. The V call is TRBV19, the J call TRBJ1-2; possibly TRBD1 for D (6 bases). The CDR3 runs 11 residues. Germline V gene sequence: CDR1 LNHDA, CDR2 SQIVND (reference sequence). V gave up 6 bases and J gave up 8 bases, with 10 bases separating them. The variable domain in full, with the rest retrieved from reference TRBV19 and TRBJ1-2, is DGGITQSPKYLFRKEGQNVTLSCEQNLNHDAMYWYRQDPGQGLRLIYYSQIVNDFQKGDIAEGYSVSREKKESFPLTVTSAQKNPTAFYLCASSQGSGYTFGSGTRLTVV.

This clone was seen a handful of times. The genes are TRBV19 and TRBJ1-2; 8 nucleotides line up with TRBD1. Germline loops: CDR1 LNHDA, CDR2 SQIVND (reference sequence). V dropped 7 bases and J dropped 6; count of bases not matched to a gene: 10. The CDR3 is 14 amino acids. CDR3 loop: CASNEQQGVDGYTF. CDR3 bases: TGTGCCAGTAACGAACAACAGGGGGTCGATGGCTACACCTTC. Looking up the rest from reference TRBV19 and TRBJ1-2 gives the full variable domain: DGGITQSPKYLFRKEGQNVTLSCEQNLNHDAMYWYRQDPGQGLRLIYYSQIVNDFQKGDIAEGYSVSREKKESFPLTVTSAQKNPTAFYLCASNEQQGVDGYTFGSGTRLTVV.

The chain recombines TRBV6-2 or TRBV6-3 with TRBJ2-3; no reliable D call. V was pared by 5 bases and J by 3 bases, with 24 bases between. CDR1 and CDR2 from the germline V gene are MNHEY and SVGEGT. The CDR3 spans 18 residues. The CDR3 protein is CASSRSPFPTAPTDTQYF. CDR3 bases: TGTGCCAGCAGTAGGTCTCCTTTCCCAACCGCTCCAACAGATACGCAGTATTTT.

The CDR3 nucleotides read TGTGCCAGCAGTTTTAAAGAGACCCAGTACTTC. This translates into CASSFKETQYF. The chain recombines TRBV12-3 or TRBV12-4 with TRBJ2-5, with D hard to call. V gave up 3 bases and J gave up 3 bases, with 2 bases separating them. This CDR3 comprises 11 residues.

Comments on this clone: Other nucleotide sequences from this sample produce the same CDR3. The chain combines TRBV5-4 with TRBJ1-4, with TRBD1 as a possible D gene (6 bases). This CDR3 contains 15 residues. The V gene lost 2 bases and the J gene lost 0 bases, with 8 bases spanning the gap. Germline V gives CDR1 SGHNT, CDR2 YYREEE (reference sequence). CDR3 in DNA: TGTGCCAGCAGCTTAGGGGGTGCAACTAATGAAAAACTGTTTTTT. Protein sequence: CASSLGGATNEKLFF.

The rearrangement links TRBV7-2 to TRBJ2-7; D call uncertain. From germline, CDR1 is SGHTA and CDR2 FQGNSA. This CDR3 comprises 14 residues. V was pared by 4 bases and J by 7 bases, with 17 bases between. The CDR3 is CASSSQILRSEQYF. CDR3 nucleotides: TGTGCCAGCAGCTCCCAAATTCTACGTTCTGAGCAGTACTTC.

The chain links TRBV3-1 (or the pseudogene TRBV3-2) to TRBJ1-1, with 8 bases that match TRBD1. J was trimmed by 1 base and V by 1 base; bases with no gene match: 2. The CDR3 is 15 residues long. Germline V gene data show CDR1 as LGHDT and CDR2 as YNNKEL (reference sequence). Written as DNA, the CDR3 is TGTGCCAGCAGCCAAGGTGACAGGGGGAACACTGAAGCTTTCTTT. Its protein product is CASSQGDRGNTEAFF.

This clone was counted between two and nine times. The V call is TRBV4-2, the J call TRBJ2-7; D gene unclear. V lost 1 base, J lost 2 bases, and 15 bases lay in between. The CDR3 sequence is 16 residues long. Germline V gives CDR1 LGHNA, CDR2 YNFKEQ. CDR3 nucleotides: TGTGCCAGCAGCCAAGTGGGAATCAATCTGGCCTACGAGCAGTACTTC. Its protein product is CASSQVGINLAYEQYF.